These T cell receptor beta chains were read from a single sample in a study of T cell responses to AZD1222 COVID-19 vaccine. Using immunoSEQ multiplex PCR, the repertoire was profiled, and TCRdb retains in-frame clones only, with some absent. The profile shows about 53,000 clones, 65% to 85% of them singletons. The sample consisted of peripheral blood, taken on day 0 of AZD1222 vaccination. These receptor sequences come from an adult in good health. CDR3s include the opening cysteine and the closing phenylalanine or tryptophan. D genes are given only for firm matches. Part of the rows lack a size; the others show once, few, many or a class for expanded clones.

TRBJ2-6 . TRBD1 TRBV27 TGTGCCAGCAGTTCCCGACAGGGAACGTTCTCTGGGGCCAACGTCCTGACTTTC CASSSRQGTFSGANVLTF
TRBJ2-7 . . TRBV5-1 TGCGCCAGCAGCTTGGAACTGAACTCCTACGAGCAGTACTTC CASSLELNSYEQYF
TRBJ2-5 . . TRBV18 TGTGCCAGCTCACCACAGAACCTGGAGACCCAGTACTTC CASSPQNLETQYF
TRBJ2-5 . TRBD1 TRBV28 TGTGCCAGCAAACAGGGGGGCCAAGAGACCCAGTACTTC CASKQGGQETQYF
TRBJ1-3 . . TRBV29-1 TGCAGTAGTGCCTCTGGAAACACCATATATTTT CSSASGNTIYF
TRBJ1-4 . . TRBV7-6 TGTGCCAGCAGCGCCTCTCCGGACCAGGGGGAAAAACTGTTTTTT CASSASPDQGEKLFF
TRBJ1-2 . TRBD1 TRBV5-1 TGCGCCAGCAGCTTGGGGACAGGCTCGGAGGGCTACACCTTC CASSLGTGSEGYTF
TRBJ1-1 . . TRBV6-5 TGTGCCAGCAGCCGCGATGGGGGTAAAGCTTTCTTT CASSRDGGKAFF
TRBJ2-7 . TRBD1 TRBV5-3 TGTGCCAGAAGCTCCCCCGGGACAGGCAACTACGAGCAGTACTTC CARSSPGTGNYEQYF
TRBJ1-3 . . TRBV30 TGTGCCTGGAGTTCCGGCGCAAACACCATATATTTT CAWSSGANTIYF
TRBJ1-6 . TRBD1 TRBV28 TGTGCCAGCAGTCCGCCTCCGGGACAGAGAAATTATAATTCACCCCTCCACTTT CASSPPPGQRNYNSPLHF
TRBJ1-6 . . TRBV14 TGTGCCAGCAGCCAAGATGGCACAGTGGGGGCACCCCTCCACTTT CASSQDGTVGAPLHF
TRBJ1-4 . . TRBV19 TGTGCCAGTAGTACATCACGGGCGGCGGGTAATGAAAAACTGTTTTTT CASSTSRAAGNEKLFF
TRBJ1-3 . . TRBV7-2 TGTGCCAGCAGCTTAGACGGGGTCTCTGGAAACACCATATATTTT CASSLDGVSGNTIYF
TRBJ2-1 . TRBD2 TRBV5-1 TGCGCCAGCAGCACGGAGACTAGCGGGGGATACAATGAGCAGTTCTTC CASSTETSGGYNEQFF
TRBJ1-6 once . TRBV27 TGTGCCAGCAGTTCAGGGTTTAAGAATTCACCCCTCCACTTT CASSSGFKNSPLHF
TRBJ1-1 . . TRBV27 TGTGCCAGCAGTTTCGGGGGGCGCACTGAAGCTTTCTTT CASSFGGRTEAFF
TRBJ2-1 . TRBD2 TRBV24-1 TGTGCCACCAGTGAATCTAGCGGGAGTATCGATGAGCAGTTCTTC CATSESSGSIDEQFF
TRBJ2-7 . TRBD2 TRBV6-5 TGTGCCAGCAGTTCCCGGGGTAGCGGGGCCTACGAGCAGTACTTC CASSSRGSGAYEQYF
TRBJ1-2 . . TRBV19 TGTGCCAGTAGTATTGGGACAAAGAGAGGAGGCTACACCTTC CASSIGTKRGGYTF
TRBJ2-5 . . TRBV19 TGTGCCAGTAGTATAGAACCGGGACGGCAAGAGACCCAGTACTTC CASSIEPGRQETQYF
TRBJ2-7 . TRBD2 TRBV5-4 TGTGCCAGCAGCTCGGGGACTAGGGCCGCCTACGAGCAGTACTTC CASSSGTRAAYEQYF
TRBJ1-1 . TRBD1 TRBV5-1 TGCGCCAGCAGCTCCAGACAGGGGGCTAGTAGAAGCACTGAAGCTTTCTTT CASSSRQGASRSTEAFF
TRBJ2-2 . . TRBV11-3 TGTGCCAGCAGCCTGAACAGGGTTCCCACCGGGGAGCTGTTTTTT CASSLNRVPTGELFF
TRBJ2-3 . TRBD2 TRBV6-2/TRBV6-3 TGTGCCAGCAGTCACCCGGGACTAGCGGGAGGGCGGCCTACGTCTTATTTT CASSHPGLAGGRPTSYF
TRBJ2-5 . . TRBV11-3 TGTGCCAGCAGCTTAGCCCAGGGGTTTCAAGAGACCCAGTACTTC CASSLAQGFQETQYF
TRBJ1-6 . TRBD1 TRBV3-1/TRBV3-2 TGTGCCAGCAGTCTTAAGGGGGCAGTTAATTCACCCCTCCACTTT CASSLKGAVNSPLHF
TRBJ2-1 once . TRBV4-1 TGCGCCAGCAGCCTTACAGGGAGCTCCTACAATGAGCAGTTCTTC CASSLTGSSYNEQFF
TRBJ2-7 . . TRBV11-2 TGTGCCAGCAGCTTAAGGCCCCCGACGGGGGAGCAGTACTTC CASSLRPPTGEQYF
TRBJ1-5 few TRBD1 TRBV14 TGTGCCAGCAGCGCTGACAGGGGTCAGCCCCAGCATTTT CASSADRGQPQHF
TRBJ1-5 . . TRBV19 TGTGCCAGTGTAGGGCCTCACAACAATCAGCCCCAGCATTTT CASVGPHNNQPQHF